These 8 T cell receptor beta chains were sequenced from one sample in a study of cytomegalovirus exposure and HLA in healthy donors. A multiplex PCR was run with 60 Vbeta primers and 13 Jbeta primers. Assay: immunoSEQ multiplex PCR; the TCRdb copy retains only in-frame clones and omits some. Of more than 85,000 clones listed, over 60% are singletons. The sequencing sample was made of PBMCs. These receptors came from an older woman in good health and CMV-seropositive.

This chain links TRBV29-1 with TRBJ2-3, with 7 positions matching TRBD1. There are 14 residues in the CDR3. CDR1 and CDR2 from the germline V gene are SQVTM and ANQGSEA. V lost 5 bases to trimming and J lost 5 bases; unmatched junction nucleotides: 10. In nucleotides, the CDR3 is TGCAGCGTTTTCGAGACAGGGCGATTAGATACGCAGTATTTT. This translates into CSVFETGRLDTQYF.

The V gene is TRBV7-7, the J gene TRBJ2-3, with D perhaps matching TRBD2 (6 bases). The V gene lost 5 bases and the J gene lost 0 bases, with 9 bases spanning the gap. The CDR3 has 14 residues. The germline V gene has CDR1 SSHAT and CDR2 FNYEAQ (reference sequence). The CDR3 nucleotides read TGTGCCAGCAGCACCGGGACTAGCACAGATACGCAGTATTTT. Translating it yields CASSTGTSTDTQYF.

The table lists this clone with a few counts. The gene calls are TRBV5-1 and TRBJ1-3; TRBD1 is a possible D gene (6 bases). Germline V gene data show CDR1 as SGHRS and CDR2 as YFSETQ. The V end lost 0 bases, the J end lost 2 bases, and 9 bases lay between the germline ends. The CDR3 is 15 amino acids. In DNA form, the CDR3 reads TGCGCCAGCAGCTTGGCTGGGGGCCCTGGAAACACCATATATTTT. It translates to CASSLAGGPGNTIYF.

J is TRBJ2-7 and V is TRBV4-1; TRBD1 agrees at 7 bases. The V segment lost 4 bases and the J segment 0 bases; nucleotides outside the gene matches: 9. The CDR3 is 16 amino acids. Germline V CDR1 and CDR2: MGHRA, YSYEKL. CDR3 bases: TGCGCCAGCAGCCGAGATTTCAGGGGGAGCTCCTACGAGCAGTACTTC. It translates to CASSRDFRGSSYEQYF.

V gene TRBV5-4 combines with J gene TRBJ1-3; no reliable D call. V was cut by 4 bases and J by 0 bases, with 8 bases left in between. The CDR3 has 14 amino acids. The germline V gene encodes CDR1 SGHNT and CDR2 YYREEE (reference sequence). The CDR3 loop reads CASSHGNSGNTIYF. DNA of the CDR3: TGTGCCAGCAGCCACGGTAACTCTGGAAACACCATATATTTT. Full variable domain (rest looked up from reference TRBV5-4 and TRBJ1-3): ETGVTQSPTHLIKTRGQQVTLRCSSQSGHNTVSWYQQALGQGPQFIFQYYREEENGRGNFPPRFSGLQFPNYSSELNVNALELDDSALYLCASSHGNSGNTIYFGEGSWLTVV.

CDR3: CASSLVLAHEQYF. Here the CDR3 DNA reads TGTGCCAGCAGCTTAGTTTTAGCGCACGAGCAGTACTTC. This sequence joins TRBV7-9 and TRBJ2-7, with a weak D call TRBD2 (5 bases). With 1 base removed from V and 5 bases from J, the gap between germline ends came to 9 bases. CDR3 length: 13 amino acids. The germline CDR1 and CDR2 sequences are SEHNR and FQNEAQ (reference sequence).

The rearrangement uses TRBV30 and TRBJ1-2; the match to TRBD1 covers 8 bases. The J segment lost 4 bases and the V segment lost 2 bases, leaving 9 bases of the junction unmatched. The CDR3 loop spans 15 amino acids. CDR1 and CDR2 (germline): GTSNPN, SVGIG (reference sequence). This CDR3 is CAWSTTTGVPYGYTF. CDR3 coding DNA: TGTGCCTGGAGTACCACGACAGGGGTTCCCTATGGCTACACCTTC.

The chain links TRBV11-2 to TRBJ2-3; 12 bases are a match to TRBD2. V was pared by 5 bases and J by 7 bases, with 13 bases of the junction left unmatched. CDR3 size: 17 residues. The germline V gene encodes CDR1 SGHAT and CDR2 FQNNGV. Here the CDR3 DNA reads TGTGCCAGCAGCCGTTCGGGTGGACTAGCGGGGTCCTATACGCAGTATTTT. Its protein is CASSRSGGLAGSYTQYF.